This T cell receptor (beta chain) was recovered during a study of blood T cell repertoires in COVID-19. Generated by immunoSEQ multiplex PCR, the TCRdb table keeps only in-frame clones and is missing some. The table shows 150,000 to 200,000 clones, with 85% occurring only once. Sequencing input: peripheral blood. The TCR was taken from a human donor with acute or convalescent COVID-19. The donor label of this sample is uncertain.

CDR3 residues: CASSPYRPRGGTDTQYF. CDR3 in DNA: TGTGCCAGCTCACCGTATAGACCACGGGGAGGCACAGATACGCAGTATTTT. The chain links TRBV18 to TRBJ2-3; TRBD2 is a possible D gene (5 bases). Germline V gene data show CDR1 as KGHSH and CDR2 as LQKENI. Trimming removed 3 bases at V and 1 base at J, with 17 bases between. CDR3 size: 17 residues.